This T cell receptor beta chain was observed in a study of CD8 T cells in ankylosing spondylitis (TCRdb year 2017). Background on the whole study: The study set out to find disease-linked TCR variants by profiling T cell receptor beta repertoires in ankylosing spondylitis patients and healthy donors. The full study cohort was made up of about 25 ankylosing spondylitis patients and 108 healthy donors. Peripheral blood was sampled, and synovial fluid was also collected from ankylosing spondylitis patients. Study-wide findings and limitations: Blood from ankylosing spondylitis patients appeared to be characterized by a TCR beta motif made up of seven or eight highly homologous amino acid variants. Some motif variants had previously been reported in the synovial fluid and blood of reactive arthritis patients, which suggests shared mechanisms of disease initiation. The disease-linked clones were reported to be significantly enriched in matched synovial fluid samples from ankylosing spondylitis patients. In peripheral blood, the disease-linked clones were found at relatively low frequencies and had a CD8+ phenotype.

The sample holds many counts of this clonotype. The clone's antigen remains unknown. Base quality data are lacking; no much larger clone is found one base away. The instrument was an Illumina HiSeq 2500. TCR beta libraries were prepared by quantitative 5'-RACE with molecular barcodes. In the original analysis: A new computational method, built on a probabilistic model of VDJ rearrangement, was used to identify disease-linked TCR variants. Using fastp at Q25 and MiXCR, TCRdb reprocessed the public reads and kept productive beta chains. Each entry merges the rows of one CDR3 protein and shows their most common DNA and genes. The V and J calls and clone size are TCRdb's, not the authors'. Recorded for this sample are some 150,000 distinct CDR3 sequences; about an eighth of them occurred a single time. Around 4.3% of the sample belongs to the ten largest clones. A distance of 5 bases separates the germline ends of V and J, which lose 5 bases and 0 bases respectively. From the cysteine through the phenylalanine, the CDR3 covers 13 amino acids. Of all the DNA, just the CDR3 is kept, 39 bases in frame from base 1.

The sample taken for sequencing was blood, either unsorted or a sorted T cell fraction (not recorded which). The clonotype comes from a female donor with ankylosing spondylitis or in good health (not recorded which). This receptor chain uses TRBV12-3 or TRBV12-4 and TRBJ1-5; perhaps TRBD1 is the D gene, with 5 bases matching. The nucleotide sequence is given as TGTGCCAGCAGTGGACATAGCAATCAGCCCCAGCATTTT. Translation gives CASSGHSNQPQHF.